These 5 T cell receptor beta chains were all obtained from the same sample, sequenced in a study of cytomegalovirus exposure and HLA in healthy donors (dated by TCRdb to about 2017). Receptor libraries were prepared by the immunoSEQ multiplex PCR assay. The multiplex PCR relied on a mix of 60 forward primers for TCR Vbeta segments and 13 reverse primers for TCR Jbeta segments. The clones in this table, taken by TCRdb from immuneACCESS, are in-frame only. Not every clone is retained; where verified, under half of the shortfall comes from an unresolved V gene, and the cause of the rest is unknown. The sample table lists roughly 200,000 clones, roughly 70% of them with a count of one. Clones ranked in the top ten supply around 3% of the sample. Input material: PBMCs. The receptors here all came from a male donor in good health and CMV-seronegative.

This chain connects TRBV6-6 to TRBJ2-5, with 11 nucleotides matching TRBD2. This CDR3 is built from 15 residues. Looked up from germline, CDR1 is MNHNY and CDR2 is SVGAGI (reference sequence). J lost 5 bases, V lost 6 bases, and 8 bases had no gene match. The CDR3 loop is CASRRRLAGWETQYF. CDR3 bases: TGTGCCAGCAGGCGACGACTAGCGGGGTGGGAGACCCAGTACTTC.

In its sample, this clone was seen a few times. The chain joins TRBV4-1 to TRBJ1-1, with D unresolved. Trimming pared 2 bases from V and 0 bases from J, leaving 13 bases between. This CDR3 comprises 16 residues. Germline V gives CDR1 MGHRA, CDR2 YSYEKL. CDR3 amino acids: CASSQFPRQMNTEAFF. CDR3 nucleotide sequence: TGCGCCAGCAGCCAATTCCCGAGGCAGATGAACACTGAAGCTTTCTTT.

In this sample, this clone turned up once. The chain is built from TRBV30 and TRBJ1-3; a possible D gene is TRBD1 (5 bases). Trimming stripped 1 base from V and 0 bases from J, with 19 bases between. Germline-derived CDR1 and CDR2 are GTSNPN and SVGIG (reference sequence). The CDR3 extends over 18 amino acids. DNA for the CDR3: TGTGCCTGGAGTGCCTGGACGGCAGGGATCAGCTCTGGAAACACCATATATTTT. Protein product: CAWSAWTAGISSGNTIYF.

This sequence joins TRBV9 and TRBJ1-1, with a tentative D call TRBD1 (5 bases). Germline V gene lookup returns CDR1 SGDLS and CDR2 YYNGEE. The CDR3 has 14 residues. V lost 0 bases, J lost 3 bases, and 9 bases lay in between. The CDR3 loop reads CASSVEGRDTEAFF. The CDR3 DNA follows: TGTGCCAGCAGCGTAGAGGGCAGGGACACTGAAGCTTTCTTT.

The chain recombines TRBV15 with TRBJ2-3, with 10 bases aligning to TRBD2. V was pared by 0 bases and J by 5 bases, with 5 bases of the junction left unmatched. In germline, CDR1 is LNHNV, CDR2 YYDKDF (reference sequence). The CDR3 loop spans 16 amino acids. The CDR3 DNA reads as TGTGCCACCAGCAGAGATCTAGCGGGAGTTGGAGATACGCAGTATTTT. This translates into CATSRDLAGVGDTQYF.